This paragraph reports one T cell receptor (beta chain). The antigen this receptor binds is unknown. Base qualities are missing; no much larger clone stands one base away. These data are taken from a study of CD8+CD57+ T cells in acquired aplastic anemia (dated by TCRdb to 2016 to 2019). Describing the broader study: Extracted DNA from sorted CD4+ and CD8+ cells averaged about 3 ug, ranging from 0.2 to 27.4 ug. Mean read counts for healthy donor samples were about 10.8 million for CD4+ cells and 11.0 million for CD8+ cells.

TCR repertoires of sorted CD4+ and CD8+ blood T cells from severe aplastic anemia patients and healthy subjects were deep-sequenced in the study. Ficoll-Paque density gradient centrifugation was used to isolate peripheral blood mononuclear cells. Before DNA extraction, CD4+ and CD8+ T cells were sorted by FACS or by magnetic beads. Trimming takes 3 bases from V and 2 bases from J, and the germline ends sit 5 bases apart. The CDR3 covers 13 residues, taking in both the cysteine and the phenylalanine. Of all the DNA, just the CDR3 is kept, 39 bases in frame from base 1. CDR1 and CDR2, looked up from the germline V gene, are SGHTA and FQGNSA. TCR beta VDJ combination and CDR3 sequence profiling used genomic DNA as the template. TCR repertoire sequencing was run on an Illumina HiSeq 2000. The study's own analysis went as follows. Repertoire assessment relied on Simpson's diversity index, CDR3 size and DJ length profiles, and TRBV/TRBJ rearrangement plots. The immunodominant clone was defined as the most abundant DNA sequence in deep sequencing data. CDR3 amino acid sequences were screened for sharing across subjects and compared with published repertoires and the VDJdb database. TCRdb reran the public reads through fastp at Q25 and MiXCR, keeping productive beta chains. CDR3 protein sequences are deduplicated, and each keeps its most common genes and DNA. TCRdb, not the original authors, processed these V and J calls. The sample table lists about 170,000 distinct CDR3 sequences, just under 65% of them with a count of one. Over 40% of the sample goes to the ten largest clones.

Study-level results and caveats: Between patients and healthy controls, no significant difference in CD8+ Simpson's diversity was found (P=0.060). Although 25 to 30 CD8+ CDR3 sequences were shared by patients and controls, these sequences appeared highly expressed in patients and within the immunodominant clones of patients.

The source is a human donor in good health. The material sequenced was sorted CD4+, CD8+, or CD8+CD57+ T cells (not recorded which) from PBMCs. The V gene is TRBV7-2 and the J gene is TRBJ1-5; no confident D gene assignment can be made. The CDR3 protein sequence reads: CASSFGRNQPQHF. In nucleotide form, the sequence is TGTGCCAGCAGCTTCGGTCGCAATCAGCCCCAGCATTTT. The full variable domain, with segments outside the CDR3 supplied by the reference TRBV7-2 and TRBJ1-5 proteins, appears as GAGVSQSPSNKVTEKGKDVELRCDPISGHTALYWYRQSLGQGLEFLIYFQGNSAPDKSGLPSDRFSAERTGGSVSTLTIQRTQQEDSAVYLCASSFGRNQPQHFGDGTRLSIL.